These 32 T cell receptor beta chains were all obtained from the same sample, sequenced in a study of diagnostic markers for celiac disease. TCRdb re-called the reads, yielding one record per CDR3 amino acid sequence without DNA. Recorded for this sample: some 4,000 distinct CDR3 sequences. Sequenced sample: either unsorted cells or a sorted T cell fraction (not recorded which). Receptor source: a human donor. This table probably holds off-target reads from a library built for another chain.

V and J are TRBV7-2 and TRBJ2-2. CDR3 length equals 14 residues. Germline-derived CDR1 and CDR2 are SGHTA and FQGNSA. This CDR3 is CASSLAGYTGELFF. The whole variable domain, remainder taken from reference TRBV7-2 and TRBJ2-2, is GAGVSQSPSNKVTEKGKDVELRCDPISGHTALYWYRQSLGQGLEFLIYFQGNSAPDKSGLPSDRFSAERTGGSVSTLTIQRTQQEDSAVYLCASSLAGYTGELFFGEGSRLTVL.

CDR3 sequence: CASSLEVDHGYTF. The chain carries TRBV11-1 and TRBJ1-2. The CDR3 contains 13 residues. Germline CDR1 is SGHAT and CDR2 is FQDESV (reference sequence).

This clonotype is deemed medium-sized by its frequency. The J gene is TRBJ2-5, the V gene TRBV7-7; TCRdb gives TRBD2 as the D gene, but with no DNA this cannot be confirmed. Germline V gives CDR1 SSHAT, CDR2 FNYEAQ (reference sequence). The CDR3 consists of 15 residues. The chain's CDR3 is CASSGLAGVPETQYF.

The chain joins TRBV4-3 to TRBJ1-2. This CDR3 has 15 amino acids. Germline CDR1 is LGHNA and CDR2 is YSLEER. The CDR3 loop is CASSQDLQRQDGYTF.

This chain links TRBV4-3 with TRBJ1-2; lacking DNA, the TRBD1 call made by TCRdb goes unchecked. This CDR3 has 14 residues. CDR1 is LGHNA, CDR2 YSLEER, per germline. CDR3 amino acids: CASSQVNRDGGYTF.

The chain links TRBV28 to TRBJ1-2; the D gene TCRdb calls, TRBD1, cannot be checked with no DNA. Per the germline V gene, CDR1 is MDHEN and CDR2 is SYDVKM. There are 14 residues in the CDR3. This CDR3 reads CASSLDRRSYGYTF.

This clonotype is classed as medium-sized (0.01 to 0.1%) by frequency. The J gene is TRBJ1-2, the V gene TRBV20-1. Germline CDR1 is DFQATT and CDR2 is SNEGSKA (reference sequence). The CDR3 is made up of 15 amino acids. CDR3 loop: CSASSQRLTNYGYTF.

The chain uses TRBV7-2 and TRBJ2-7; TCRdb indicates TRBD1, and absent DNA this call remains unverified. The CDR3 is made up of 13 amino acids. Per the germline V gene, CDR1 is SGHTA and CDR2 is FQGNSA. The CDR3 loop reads CASSSKQGFEQYF.

The CDR3 loop is CSAPTSGRAGEQYF. The V call is TRBV20-1, the J call TRBJ2-7; TCRdb lists TRBD2, though no DNA is available to test this call. CDR1 is DFQATT, CDR2 SNEGSKA, per germline (reference sequence). This CDR3 comprises 14 residues.

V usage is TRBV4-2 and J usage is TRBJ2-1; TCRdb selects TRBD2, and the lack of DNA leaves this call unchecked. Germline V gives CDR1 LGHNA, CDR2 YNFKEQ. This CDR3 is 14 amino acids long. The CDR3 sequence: CASSQDVAAREQFF.

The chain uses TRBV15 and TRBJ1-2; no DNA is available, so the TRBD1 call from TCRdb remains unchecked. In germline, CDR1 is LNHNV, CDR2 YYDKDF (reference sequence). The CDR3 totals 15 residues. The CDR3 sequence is CATSSETGTNYGYTF.

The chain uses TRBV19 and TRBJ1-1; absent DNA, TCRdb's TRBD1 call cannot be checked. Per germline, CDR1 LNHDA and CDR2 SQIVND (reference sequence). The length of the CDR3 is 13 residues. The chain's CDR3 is CASSASGGTEAFF.

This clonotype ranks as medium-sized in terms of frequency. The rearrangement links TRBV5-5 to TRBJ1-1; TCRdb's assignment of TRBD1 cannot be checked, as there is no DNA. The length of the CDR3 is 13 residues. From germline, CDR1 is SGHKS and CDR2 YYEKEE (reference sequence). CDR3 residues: CASSSGTLTGAFF. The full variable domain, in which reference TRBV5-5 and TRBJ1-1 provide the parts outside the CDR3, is DAGVTQSPTHLIKTRGQQVTLRCSPISGHKSVSWYQQVLGQGPQFIFQYYEKEERGRGNFPDRFSARQFPNYSSELNVNALLLGDSALYLCASSSGTLTGAFFGQGTRLTVV.

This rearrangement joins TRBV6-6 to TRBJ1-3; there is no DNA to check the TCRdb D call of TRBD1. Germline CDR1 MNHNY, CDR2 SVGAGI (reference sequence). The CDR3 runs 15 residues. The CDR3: CASSFDRGYGNTIYF.

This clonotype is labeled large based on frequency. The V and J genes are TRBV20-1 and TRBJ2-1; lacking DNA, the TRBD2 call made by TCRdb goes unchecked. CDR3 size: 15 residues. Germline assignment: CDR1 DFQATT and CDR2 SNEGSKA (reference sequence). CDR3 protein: CSARDRPAGGFGQFF.

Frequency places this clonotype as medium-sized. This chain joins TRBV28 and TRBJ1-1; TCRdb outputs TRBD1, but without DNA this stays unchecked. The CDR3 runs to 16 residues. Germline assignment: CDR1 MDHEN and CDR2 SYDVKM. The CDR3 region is CASSSPTAPDTTEAFF.

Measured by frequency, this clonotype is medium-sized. The CDR3: CSARDGSARETQYF. The chain combines TRBV20-1 with TRBJ2-5; TCRdb indicates TRBD1, and absent DNA this call remains unverified. This CDR3 region has 14 residues. The germline gives CDR1 DFQATT, CDR2 SNEGSKA (reference sequence).

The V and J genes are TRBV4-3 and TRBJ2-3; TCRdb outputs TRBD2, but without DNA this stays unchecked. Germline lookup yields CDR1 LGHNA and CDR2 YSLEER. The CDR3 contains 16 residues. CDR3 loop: CASSHLNSGKSDTQYF.

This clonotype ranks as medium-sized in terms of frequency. The CDR3 spells CASSTNGWEKLFF. The rearrangement joins TRBV28 to TRBJ1-4. CDR3 size: 13 residues. The germline V gene encodes CDR1 MDHEN and CDR2 SYDVKM. Supplemented by reference TRBV28 and TRBJ1-4, the full variable domain reads DVKVTQSSRYLVKRTGEKVFLECVQDMDHENMFWYRQDPGLGLRLIYFSYDVKMKEKGDIPEGYSVSREKKERFSLILESASTNQTSMYLCASSTNGWEKLFFGSGTQLSVL.

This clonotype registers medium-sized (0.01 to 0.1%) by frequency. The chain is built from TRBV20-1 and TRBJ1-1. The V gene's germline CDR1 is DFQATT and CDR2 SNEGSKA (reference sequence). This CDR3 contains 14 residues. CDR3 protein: CSARDRLGSTEAFF.

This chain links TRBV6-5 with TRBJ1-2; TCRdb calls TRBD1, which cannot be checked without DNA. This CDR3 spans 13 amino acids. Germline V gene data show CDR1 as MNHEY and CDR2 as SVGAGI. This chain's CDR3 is CASSPGQNYGYTF.

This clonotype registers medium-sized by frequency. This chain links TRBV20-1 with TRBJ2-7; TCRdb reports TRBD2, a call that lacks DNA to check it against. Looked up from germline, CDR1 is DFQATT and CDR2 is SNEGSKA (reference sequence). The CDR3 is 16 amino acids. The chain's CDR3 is CSAPLWTSGRPYEQYF.

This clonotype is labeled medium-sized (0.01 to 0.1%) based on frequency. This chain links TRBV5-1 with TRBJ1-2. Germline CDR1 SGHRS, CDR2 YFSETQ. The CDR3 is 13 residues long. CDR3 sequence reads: CASSEAGYWGYTF.

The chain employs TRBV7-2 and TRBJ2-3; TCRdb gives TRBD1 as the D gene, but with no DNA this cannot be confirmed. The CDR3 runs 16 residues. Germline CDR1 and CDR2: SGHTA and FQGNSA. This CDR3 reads CASSPYGGVGTDTQYF.

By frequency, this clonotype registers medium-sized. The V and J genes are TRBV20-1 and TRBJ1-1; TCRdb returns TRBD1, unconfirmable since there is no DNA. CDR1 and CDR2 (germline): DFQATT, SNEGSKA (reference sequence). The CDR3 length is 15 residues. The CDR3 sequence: CSARDLRRGITEAFF.

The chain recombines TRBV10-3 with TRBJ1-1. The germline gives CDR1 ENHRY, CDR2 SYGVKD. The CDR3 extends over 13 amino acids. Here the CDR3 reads CAISENTNTEAFF.

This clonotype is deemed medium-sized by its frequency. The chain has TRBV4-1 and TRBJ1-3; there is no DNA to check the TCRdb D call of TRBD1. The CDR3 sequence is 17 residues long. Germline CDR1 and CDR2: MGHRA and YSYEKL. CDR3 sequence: CASSQVPGSVSGNTIYF.

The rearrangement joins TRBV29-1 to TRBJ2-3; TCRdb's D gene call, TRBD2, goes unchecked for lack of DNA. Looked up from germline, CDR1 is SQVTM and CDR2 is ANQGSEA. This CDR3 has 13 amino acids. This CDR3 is CSGYSGSPDTQYF.

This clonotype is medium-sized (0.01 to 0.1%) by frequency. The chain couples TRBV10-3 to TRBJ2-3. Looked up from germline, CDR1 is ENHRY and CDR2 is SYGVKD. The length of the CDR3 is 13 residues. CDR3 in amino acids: CAISERWTDTQYF.

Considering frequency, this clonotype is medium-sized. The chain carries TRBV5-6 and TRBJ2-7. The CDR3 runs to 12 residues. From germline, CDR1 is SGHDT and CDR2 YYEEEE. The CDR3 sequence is CASGVSIGEQYF.

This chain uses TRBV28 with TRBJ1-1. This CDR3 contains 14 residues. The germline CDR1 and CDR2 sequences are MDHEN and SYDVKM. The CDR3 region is CASSPGRVNTEAFF.

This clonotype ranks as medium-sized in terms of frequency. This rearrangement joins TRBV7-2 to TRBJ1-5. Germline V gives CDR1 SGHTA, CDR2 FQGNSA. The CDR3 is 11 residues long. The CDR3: CASSQSQPQHF.